This T cell receptor beta chain was captured by sequencing in a study of T cells in Graves' hyperthyroidism and ophthalmopathy. This clonotype occurred many times. The antigen is unknown. Amplified TCR beta CDR3 regions derived from RNA transcripts. The study used the HTBI primer set for a first-round RT-PCR of the TCR CDR3. TCRdb itself ran the multiplex PCR reads through MiXCR, one entry per CDR3 protein. This sample yields hundreds of thousands of distinct CDR3 sequences, of which approximately 14% are seen a single time; approximately 10% belongs to the top ten. The study's findings and limits: Most thyroid-expanded clonotypes above 0.001 were also found in blood. A 13 V-J model separated ophthalmopathy from stable hyperthyroidism.

Recently diagnosed hyperthyroidism of less than 2 months' duration affected patients aged 18 to 65. Exclusions: uncontrolled infection, other autoimmune disease, pregnancy, lactation. The TCR originated in a woman between 18 and 29 years old with Graves' hyperthyroidism. The sequenced sample was blood.

Written as DNA, the CDR3 is TGTGCCAGCAGCCGGGCGGTCGACCGCCTGAACACTGAAGCTTTCTTT. Its translation: CASSRAVDRLNTEAFF. This chain links TRBV6-1 with TRBJ1-1, with D unresolved. Germline assignment: CDR1 MNHNS and CDR2 SASEGT. The V end lost 6 bases, the J end lost 0 bases, and 17 bases lay between the germline ends. The CDR3 covers 16 residues.